The rows below give T cell receptor beta chains drawn from one sample of a study of T cell changes during pregnancy in multiple sclerosis. Using immunoSEQ multiplex PCR, the repertoire was profiled, and TCRdb retains in-frame clones only, with some absent. The sample includes some 120,000 clones, roughly 92% seen only once; the top ten take 6.2%. The material sequenced was peripheral blood, taken before pregnancy. These receptor sequences come from a female donor with multiple sclerosis, enrolled in a pregnancy study. The CDR3 runs from the conserved cysteine through the conserved F or W.

>TRBV7-9
CASSLRTGGTEAFF
>TRBV2
CASSLSPSWRDEQFF
>TRBV15
CATRLGTGVTDEQYF
>TRBV19
CASSPQGIGNQPQHF
>TRBV5-5
CASSLAISTDTQYF
>TRBV6-6
CASSSQGVQGTGELFF
>TRBV5-6
CASSSSGARSYEQYF
>TRBV4-1
CASSQMDNLDNQPQHF
>TRBV14
CASSPFSGRTDTQYF
>TRBV9
CASSVQGGIGNEQFF
>TRBV6-5
CASTRSIDSNQPQHF
>TRBV5-4
CVSSSDRTNEQFF
>TRBV18
CASSPRTSGGTSREQFF
>TRBV21-1
CASSEDEFGPYF
>TRBV6-6
CASSPQGAPPYEQYF
>TRBV7-9
CASSLQGAIFHGYTF
>TRBV27
CASRRTGMNTEAFF
>TRBV29-1
CSVEETGGAHTIYF
>TRBV19
CASRTAGTDTQYF
>TRBV9
CASSVEGLATDTQYF
>TRBV5-1
CASSYGGPEAFF
>TRBV25-1
CASSEGEGSPLHF
>TRBV7-9
CASSLGGGNPATQPQHF
>TRBV5-1
CASSMGGLAGAWAQYF
>TRBV9
CASSPRGAGLDNEQFF
>TRBV13
CASSFLPGLASTDTQYF
>TRBV15
CATSRDGETNEKLFF
>TRBV7-3
CASSLQGPREAFF
>TRBV28
CASSFYPAGTGGGKLFF
>TRBV4-1
CASSQDELPPRETQYF
>TRBV2
CASSRDYSTDTQYF
>TRBV5-1
CASSLNRDIAKNIQYF
>TRBV5-4
CASSLVLTDEQYF
>TRBV2
CASSAEGGSYEQYF
>TRBV19
CASSLYSPGLAGRTGELFF
>TRBV29-1
CSVGQGSNEKLFF
>TRBV7-9
CASSLGLDEQFF
>TRBV18
CASSPSDSNTEAFF
>TRBV5-1
CASSFGLAGASSYNEQFF
>TRBV28
CASSISLNTEAFF
>TRBV28
CASSSRGLFPGNTIYF
>TRBV29-1
CSVGGLAPDEWQFF
>TRBV9
CASSPSGGSYEQYF
>TRBV10-3
CAISYRGEISGNTIYF
>TRBV10-1
CASSESRGQETQYF
>TRBV7-9
CASSLAGGLRNTIYF
>TRBV5-6
CASSHIWGGVSGSPLHF
>TRBV6-6
CASSYSPGQGASGYTF
>TRBV28
CASSGETGAEEQYF
>TRBV7-2
CASSYVGQGVAETQYF